A single sample gave rise to the 19 T cell receptor beta chains below, sequenced in a study of T cells in Graves' hyperthyroidism and ophthalmopathy. Amplified TCR beta CDR3 regions came from RNA transcripts. TCR CDR3 regions were first amplified by RT-PCR with HTBI primers. One entry per CDR3 protein results from TCRdb running MiXCR on the multiplex PCR reads. The sample includes roughly 500,000 distinct CDR3 sequences, about 15% of them seen just once. Sequenced material: blood. These receptors came from a woman aged 25-40 years with Graves' ophthalmopathy.

With respect to this clonotype: This may arise from a read error, as a much more abundant clone is one base away. This chain joins TRBV12-3 or TRBV12-4 and TRBJ2-1; the match to TRBD2 covers 9 bases. The closer fit of TRBJ2-7 to the DNA end suggests the J call may be wrong. The CDR3 runs to 15 residues. CDR3 bases: TGTGCCAGCAGTGAATTCGGTAGCGGGAGTAATGAGCAGTACTTC. It is translated as CASSEFGSGSNEQYF.

This clonotype was seen repeatedly, ten times or more. The genes are TRBV7-2 and TRBJ2-7; either TRBD1 or TRBD2 may supply D (5 bases each). The V and J ends lost 5 bases and 2 bases respectively, with 16 bases between them. The CDR3 extends over 15 amino acids. Germline CDR1 SGHTA, CDR2 FQGNSA. The CDR3 protein is CASSLSVGTAYEQYF. CDR3 coding DNA: TGTGCCAGCAGCCTATCCGTGGGGACGGCCTACGAGCAGTACTTC. Drawing the rest from reference TRBV7-2 and TRBJ2-7, the complete variable domain is GAGVSQSPSNKVTEKGKDVELRCDPISGHTALYWYRQSLGQGLEFLIYFQGNSAPDKSGLPSDRFSAERTGGSVSTLTIQRTQQEDSAVYLCASSLSVGTAYEQYFGPGTRLTVT.

On this clonotype: Since a much larger clone is just one base distant, this may be a read error. The CDR3 ends on some other residue instead of the conserved phenylalanine or tryptophan, so this is likely a read error. The chain has TRBV14 and TRBJ1-1, with D unresolved. Germline-derived CDR1 and CDR2 are SGHDN and FVKESK. The V gene lost 2 bases and the J gene lost 1 base, with 8 bases spanning the gap. This CDR3 spans 14 amino acids. CDR3 sequence reads: CASSQLEQNTEAFL. In nucleotides, the CDR3 is TGTGCCAGCAGCCAACTTGAGCAGAACACTGAAGCTTTCCTT.

This clonotype showed up many times. V is TRBV29-1 and J is TRBJ1-2; 9 nucleotides line up with TRBD1. CDR3 length equals 13 residues. After removal of 6 bases from V and 3 bases from J, the junction contained 5 bases not matched to a gene. Germline-derived CDR1 and CDR2 are SQVTM and ANQGSEA. The CDR3 loop is CSVRDRADYGYTF. The CDR3, as DNA: TGCAGCGTGAGGGACAGGGCGGACTATGGCTACACCTTC.

There are a few counts of this clonotype. The chain uses TRBV7-9 and TRBJ2-5, with 8 bases fitting TRBD2. Trimming at V came to 7 bases and at J to 4 bases, leaving 20 bases not matched to a gene. This CDR3 is built from 18 residues. Germline V lookup: CDR1 SEHNR, CDR2 FQNEAQ (reference sequence). CDR3 DNA sequence: TGTGCCAGCACCCTTTGCCCGGGAGGGCCAGGGTGTGGAGAGACCCAGTACTTC. Translation gives CASTLCPGGPGCGETQYF.

V usage is TRBV5-6 and J usage is TRBJ2-5; 8 bases align to TRBD1. V lost 4 bases, J lost 7 bases, and 9 bases stayed unmatched. Germline CDR1 SGHDT, CDR2 YYEEEE. There are 14 residues in the CDR3. The CDR3: CASSLGQGVRTQYF. DNA of the CDR3: TGTGCCAGCAGCCTAGGACAGGGCGTCAGGACCCAGTACTTC.

The chain employs TRBV4-3 and TRBJ2-1, with D maybe TRBD2 (5 bases). Germline lookup yields CDR1 LGHNA and CDR2 YSLEER. The length of the CDR3 is 14 residues. V was clipped by 5 bases and J by 10 bases, with 18 bases between them. The CDR3 spells CASSAQRLPGEQFF. DNA for the CDR3: TGCGCCAGCAGCGCCCAGCGGCTTCCAGGAGAGCAGTTCTTC.

This sequence joins TRBV20-1 and TRBJ2-7; 16 nucleotides align to TRBD2. Per germline, CDR1 DFQATT and CDR2 SNEGSKA (reference sequence). The CDR3 runs to 18 residues. The V gene end was trimmed by 0 bases and the J gene end by 2 bases; junction bases not matched to a gene: 7. The CDR3 region has the DNA TGCAGTGCTAGAGATCGGGGACTAGCGGGAGGGGCTACCTACGAGCAGTACTTC. This codes for CSARDRGLAGGATYEQYF.

This clonotype was counted a few times. The chain links TRBV24-1 to TRBJ1-2; maybe TRBD1 (5 bases). This CDR3 is built from 12 residues. CDR1 KGHDR and CDR2 SFDVKD come from the germline V gene. Trimming took 4 bases from V and 4 from J, leaving 6 bases between them. The CDR3 loop reads CATSDGAYGYTF. CDR3 DNA sequence: TGTGCCACCAGTGACGGGGCCTATGGCTACACCTTC.

This clonotype was seen repeatedly, ten times or more. The chain carries TRBV28 and TRBJ2-5, with 15 bases aligning to TRBD2. The CDR3 runs 16 residues. V was clipped by 6 bases and J by 4 bases; unmatched bases: 6. Germline CDR1 and CDR2: MDHEN and SYDVKM. CDR3 DNA: TGTGCCAGCAGGGGACTAGCGGGAGGAGGGGGAGAGACCCAGTACTTC. This translates into CASRGLAGGGGETQYF.

At least ten counts were recorded for this clonotype. The V gene is TRBV18, the J gene TRBJ2-5, with D tentatively TRBD1 (6 bases). Germline CDR1 and CDR2: KGHSH and LQKENI. The CDR3 extends over 16 amino acids. Trimming removed 0 bases from V and 1 base from J, with 12 bases in between. The CDR3: CASSPPFGRGQETQYF. The CDR3 DNA reads TGTGCCAGCTCACCACCGTTTGGCAGGGGCCAAGAGACCCAGTACTTC.

This clonotype has a count of ten or more. V gene TRBV28 combines with J gene TRBJ2-4; D is possibly TRBD2 (6 bases). Trimming stripped 6 bases from V and 0 bases from J, with 12 bases between. CDR1 and CDR2 from the germline V gene are MDHEN and SYDVKM. The CDR3 sequence is 15 residues long. The CDR3 loop is CASSLGLLAKNIQYF. For the CDR3, the DNA is TGTGCCAGCAGCCTGGGACTCCTAGCCAAAAACATTCAGTACTTC. Filled out from reference TRBV28 and TRBJ2-4, the complete variable domain reads DVKVTQSSRYLVKRTGEKVFLECVQDMDHENMFWYRQDPGLGLRLIYFSYDVKMKEKGDIPEGYSVSREKKERFSLILESASTNQTSMYLCASSLGLLAKNIQYFGAGTRLSVL.

This clonotype was detected ten times or more. The chain combines TRBV24-1 with TRBJ2-5, with D maybe TRBD1 (6 bases). CDR1 and CDR2 from the germline V gene are KGHDR and SFDVKD. The germline V and J ends were trimmed by 5 bases and 7 bases, with 25 bases remaining between them. This CDR3 has 17 amino acids. In nucleotides, the CDR3 is TGTGCCACCAGTGGGGGGCCAGAAGAAAGGGGAAGGTGGACCCAGTACTTC. Encoded protein: CATSGGPEERGRWTQYF.

The chain links TRBV27 to TRBJ2-1, with D tentatively TRBD2 (5 bases). Trimming removed 3 bases from V and 7 bases from J, with 13 bases in between. The germline CDR1 and CDR2 sequences are MNHEY and SMNVEV (reference sequence). This CDR3 contains 14 residues. CDR3 DNA sequence: TGTGCCAGCAGTTTGAGTTGGAGAGGGAATGAGCAGTTCTTC. Residues: CASSLSWRGNEQFF.

This rearrangement joins TRBV4-3 to TRBJ1-2; D is possibly TRBD1 (5 bases). The CDR3 is 13 residues long. Germline V lookup: CDR1 LGHNA, CDR2 YSLEER. Trimming stripped 0 bases from V and 8 bases from J, with 10 bases between. CDR3 DNA: TGCGCCAGCAGCCAAGACAGGGAGAAAGGCTACACCTTC. As protein: CASSQDREKGYTF.

The chain couples TRBV12-3 or TRBV12-4 to TRBJ2-3, with D possibly TRBD1 on 6 matching bases. V was pared by 6 bases and J by 2 bases, with 15 bases between. This CDR3 contains 15 residues. CDR3 sequence: CASSQKGVYTDTQYF. In nucleotides, the CDR3 is TGTGCCAGCAGCCAGAAGGGGGTTTACACAGATACGCAGTATTTT.

This clonotype has just a few counts. V usage is TRBV15 and J usage is TRBJ2-5; perhaps D is TRBD1 or TRBD2 (5 bases each). V lost 4 bases and J 1 base, leaving 13 bases between the germline ends. There are 15 residues in the CDR3. Per germline, CDR1 LNHNV and CDR2 YYDKDF (reference sequence). The CDR3 loop is CATSKRGRIQETQYF. CDR3 nucleotide sequence: TGTGCCACCAGCAAGAGGGGACGGATCCAAGAGACCCAGTACTTC. Full variable domain (outside the CDR3, taken from reference TRBV15 and TRBJ2-5): DAMVIQNPRYQVTQFGKPVTLSCSQTLNHNVMYWYQQKSSQAPKLLFHYYDKDFNNEADTPDNFQSRRPNTSFCFLDIRSPGLGDTAMYLCATSKRGRIQETQYFGPGTRLLVL.

This clonotype was observed at least ten times. The genes are TRBV5-1 and TRBJ2-1; 7 bases match TRBD2. In germline, CDR1 is SGHRS, CDR2 YFSETQ. The CDR3 is made up of 16 amino acids. V gave up 0 bases and J gave up 0 bases; unmatched junction bases: 3. The CDR3 DNA is TGCGCCAGCAGCTTGGCGGCGGGAGACTCCTACAATGAGCAGTTCTTC. Protein: CASSLAAGDSYNEQFF.

V is TRBV28 and J is TRBJ1-5; unclear D gene. V gave up 6 bases and J gave up 6 bases, with 15 bases separating them. Germline V lookup: CDR1 MDHEN, CDR2 SYDVKM. The CDR3 is 14 residues long. The chain's CDR3 is CASSPAQPGQPQHF. DNA of the CDR3: TGTGCCAGCAGCCCGGCGCAACCGGGTCAGCCCCAGCATTTT.